These T cell receptor beta chains were read from a single sample in a study of beta chain features in type 1 diabetes. The method was immunoSEQ multiplex PCR; TCRdb's version includes in-frame clones alone and lacks a portion of them. The table includes more than 300,000 clones, around 9% detected once. Material for sequencing was central memory CD4+ T cells from blood. Source of these receptors: a man aged 30 to 45 with type 1 diabetes. Both conserved end residues are part of each CDR3. A D gene is named only where the DNA matches it firmly. Only part of the rows carry a size: once, few, many, or a class if the clone is expanded.

CDR3: CASSLGIGTSTDTQYF; DNA: TGTGCCAGCAGCCTAGGGATAGGGACTAGCACAGATACGCAGTATTTT; size: few; J: TRBJ2-3; V: TRBV7-2; D: -; length: 16
CDR3: CASSLGPRSTDTQYF; DNA: TGTGCCAGCAGCTTGGGGCCTCGCTCCACAGATACGCAGTATTTT; size: -; J: TRBJ2-3; V: TRBV5-6; D: -; length: 15
CDR3: CASSRDQRTDTQYF; DNA: TGTGCCAGCAGCCGGGACCAGCGCACAGATACGCAGTATTTT; size: -; J: TRBJ2-3; V: TRBV9; D: -; length: 14
CDR3: CASSLGRAVNIQYF; DNA: TGTGCCAGCAGCTTAGGTAGGGCCGTAAACATTCAGTACTTC; size: -; J: TRBJ2-4; V: TRBV11-2; D: -; length: 14
CDR3: CASSIQDIGEQFF; DNA: TGTGCCAGTAGTATCCAGGATATCGGTGAGCAGTTCTTC; size: many; J: TRBJ2-1; V: TRBV19; D: -; length: 13
CDR3: CASSSGRLKEGKNEKLFF; DNA: TGTGCCAGCAGCTCGGGACGGTTAAAAGAAGGAAAGAATGAAAAACTGTTTTTT; size: -; J: TRBJ1-4; V: TRBV5-4; D: -; length: 18
CDR3: CASSLNRMNTEAFF; DNA: TGTGCCAGCAGCTTAAACAGGATGAACACTGAAGCTTTCTTT; size: -; J: TRBJ1-1; V: TRBV7-2; D: -; length: 14
CDR3: CASSLERGSTDTQYF; DNA: TGTGCCAGCAGCTTGGAGCGGGGGAGCACAGATACGCAGTATTTT; size: -; J: TRBJ2-3; V: TRBV5-4; D: TRBD2; length: 15
CDR3: CASSLYRGNQPQHF; DNA: TGTGCCAGCAGTTTGTATAGGGGGAATCAGCCCCAGCATTTT; size: -; J: TRBJ1-5; V: TRBV28; D: -; length: 14
CDR3: CASSFLTSGANVLTF; DNA: TGTGCCAGCAGCTTCTTGACCTCTGGGGCCAACGTCCTGACTTTC; size: -; J: TRBJ2-6; V: TRBV11-2; D: -; length: 15
CDR3: CASSDMPGRTYEQYF; DNA: TGTGCCAGCAGTGATATGCCAGGGAGAACCTACGAGCAGTACTTC; size: many; J: TRBJ2-7; V: TRBV6-1; D: -; length: 15
CDR3: CASNLQGGPQHF; DNA: TGTGCCAGCAACTTACAGGGCGGGCCCCAGCATTTT; size: -; J: TRBJ1-5; V: TRBV27; D: -; length: 12
CDR3: CASSLALNSPLHF; DNA: TGTGCCAGCAGCTTAGCACTTAATTCACCCCTCCACTTT; size: -; J: TRBJ1-6; V: TRBV7-2; D: -; length: 13
CDR3: CASSEDRFSEAFF; DNA: TGTGCCAGCTCAGAGGACAGGTTCTCTGAAGCTTTCTTT; size: few; J: TRBJ1-1; V: TRBV18; D: TRBD1; length: 13
CDR3: CASNRDRGWGYNSPLHF; DNA: TGTGCCTCAAACCGGGACAGGGGTTGGGGCTATAATTCACCCCTCCACTTT; size: -; J: TRBJ1-6; V: TRBV30; D: TRBD1; length: 17
CDR3: CASSLGWGGNEQFF; DNA: TGTGCCAGCAGTTTGGGGTGGGGAGGCAATGAGCAGTTCTTC; size: many; J: TRBJ2-1; V: TRBV27; D: -; length: 14
CDR3: CASSFQGRDTEAFF; DNA: TGTGCCAGCAGCTTCCAGGGGCGGGACACTGAAGCTTTCTTT; size: -; J: TRBJ1-1; V: TRBV11-2; D: -; length: 14
CDR3: CASSYLTGTGANVLTF; DNA: TGTGCCAGCAGTTACTTAACAGGAACCGGGGCCAACGTCCTGACTTTC; size: few; J: TRBJ2-6; V: TRBV6-6; D: -; length: 16
CDR3: CASSRDGRNEKLFF; DNA: TGTGCCAGCAGTAGGGACGGAAGAAATGAAAAACTGTTTTTT; size: few; J: TRBJ1-4; V: TRBV28; D: -; length: 14
CDR3: CASSSIQASGNQPQHF; DNA: TGTGCCAGCAGCTCGATTCAGGCGTCGGGCAATCAGCCCCAGCATTTT; size: -; J: TRBJ1-5; V: TRBV7-2; D: -; length: 16
CDR3: CAWSAGGDTQYF; DNA: TGTGCCTGGAGTGCCGGGGGAGATACGCAGTATTTT; size: -; J: TRBJ2-3; V: TRBV30; D: -; length: 12
CDR3: CATSEAGTPPGELFF; DNA: TGTGCCACCAGCGAAGCCGGGACGCCCCCCGGGGAGCTGTTTTTT; size: -; J: TRBJ2-2; V: TRBV15; D: -; length: 15
CDR3: CASSLQGATEAFF; DNA: TGTGCCAGCAGCTTACAGGGGGCCACTGAAGCTTTCTTT; size: few; J: TRBJ1-1; V: TRBV7-9; D: TRBD1; length: 13
CDR3: CASSPGGNSGEFF; DNA: TGTGCCAGCAGCCCCGGGGGCAACTCCGGGGAGTTCTTC; size: few; J: TRBJ2-1; V: TRBV11-3; D: -; length: 13